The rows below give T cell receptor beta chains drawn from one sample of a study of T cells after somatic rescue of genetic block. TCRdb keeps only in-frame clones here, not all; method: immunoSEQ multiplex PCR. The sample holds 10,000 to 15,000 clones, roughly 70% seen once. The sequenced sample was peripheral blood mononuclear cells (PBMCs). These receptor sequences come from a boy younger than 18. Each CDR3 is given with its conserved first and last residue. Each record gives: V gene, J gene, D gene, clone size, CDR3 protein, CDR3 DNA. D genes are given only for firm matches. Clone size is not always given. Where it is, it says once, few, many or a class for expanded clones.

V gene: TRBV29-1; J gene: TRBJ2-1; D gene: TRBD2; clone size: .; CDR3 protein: CSVSPGLASVYSFYNEQFF; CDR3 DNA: TGCAGCGTGAGCCCAGGACTAGCGAGCGTCTACTCCTTCTACAATGAGCAGTTCTTC
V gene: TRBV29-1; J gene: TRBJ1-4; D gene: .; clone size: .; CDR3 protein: CSAAGGTNEKLFF; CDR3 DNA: TGCAGCGCTGCCGGGGGGACTAATGAAAAACTGTTTTTT
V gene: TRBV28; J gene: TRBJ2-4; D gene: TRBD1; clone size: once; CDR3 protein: CASSAPSDRGGSIQYF; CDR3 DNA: TGTGCCAGCAGTGCCCCTTCGGACAGGGGTGGGAGCATTCAGTACTTC
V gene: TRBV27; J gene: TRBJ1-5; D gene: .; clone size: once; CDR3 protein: CASSFTGTNQPQHF; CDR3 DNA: TGTGCCAGCAGTTTCACAGGGACAAATCAGCCCCAGCATTTT
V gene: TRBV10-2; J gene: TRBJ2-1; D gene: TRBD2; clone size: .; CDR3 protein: CASSPPRGLAGGRSYNEQFF; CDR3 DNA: TGCGCCAGCAGTCCCCCCAGGGGACTAGCGGGAGGGCGCTCCTACAATGAGCAGTTCTTC
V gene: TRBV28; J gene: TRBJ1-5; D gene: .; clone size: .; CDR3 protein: CASSLQGQPQHF; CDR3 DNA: TGTGCCAGCAGTCTCCAGGGTCAGCCCCAGCATTTT
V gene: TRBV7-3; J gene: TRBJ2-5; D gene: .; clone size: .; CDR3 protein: CASSLSGRYQETQYF; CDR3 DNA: TGTGCCAGCAGCTTAAGTGGCAGGTACCAAGAGACCCAGTACTTC
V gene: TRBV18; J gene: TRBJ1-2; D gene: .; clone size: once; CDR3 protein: CASSPPYSRDNGYTF; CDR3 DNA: TGTGCCAGCTCACCACCCTACTCCAGGGATAATGGCTACACCTTC
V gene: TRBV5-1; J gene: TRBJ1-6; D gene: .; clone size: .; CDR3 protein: CASSPDSSYNSPLHF; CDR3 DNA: TGCGCCAGCAGCCCTGACAGCTCCTATAATTCACCCCTCCACTTT
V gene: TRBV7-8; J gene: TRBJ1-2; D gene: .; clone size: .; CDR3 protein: CASSLAPTAWDYGYTF; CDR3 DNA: TGTGCCAGCAGCTTAGCCCCGACAGCCTGGGACTATGGCTACACCTTC
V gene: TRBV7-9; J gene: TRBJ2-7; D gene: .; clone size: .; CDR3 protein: CASSPKAPSYEQYF; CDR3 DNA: TGTGCCAGCAGCCCTAAGGCCCCCTCCTACGAGCAGTACTTC
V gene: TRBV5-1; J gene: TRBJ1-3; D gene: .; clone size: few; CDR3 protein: CASSLAQGSTGNTIYF; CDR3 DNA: TGCGCCAGCAGCTTGGCGCAGGGATCGACTGGAAACACCATATATTTT
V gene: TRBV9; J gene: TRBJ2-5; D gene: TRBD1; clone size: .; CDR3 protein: CASSVGATGVETQYF; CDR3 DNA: TGTGCCAGCAGCGTAGGCGCTACAGGGGTAGAGACCCAGTACTTC
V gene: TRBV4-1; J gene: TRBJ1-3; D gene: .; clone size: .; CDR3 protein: CASSQGTDLSGNTIYF; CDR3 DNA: TGCGCCAGCAGCCAAGGGACAGATCTTTCGGGAAACACCATATATTTT
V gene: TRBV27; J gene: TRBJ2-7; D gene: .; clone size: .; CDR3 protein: CASSATGTYEQYF; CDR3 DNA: TGTGCCAGCAGTGCTACAGGGACCTACGAGCAGTACTTC
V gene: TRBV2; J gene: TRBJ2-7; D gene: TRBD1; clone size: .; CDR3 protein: CAARQGALYEQYF; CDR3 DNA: TGTGCCGCCCGACAGGGGGCCCTCTACGAGCAGTACTTC
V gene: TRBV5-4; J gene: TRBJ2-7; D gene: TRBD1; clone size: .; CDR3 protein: CASRIGGTASYEQYF; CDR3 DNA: TGTGCCAGCAGGATAGGTGGGACAGCCTCCTACGAGCAGTACTTC
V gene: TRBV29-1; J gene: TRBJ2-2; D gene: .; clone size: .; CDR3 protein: CSAPGPWGTGELFF; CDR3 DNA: TGCAGCGCTCCGGGACCCTGGGGAACCGGGGAGCTGTTTTTT
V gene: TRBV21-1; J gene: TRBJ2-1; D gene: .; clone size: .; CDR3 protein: CASSLGGGSPYTYNEQFF; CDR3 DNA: TGTGCCAGCAGCCTAGGAGGCGGGAGCCCTTATACCTACAATGAGCAGTTCTTC
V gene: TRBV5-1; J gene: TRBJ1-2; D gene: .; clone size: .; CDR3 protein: CASSLEQGLYGYTF; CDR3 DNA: TGCGCCAGCAGCTTGGAACAGGGCCTCTATGGCTACACCTTC
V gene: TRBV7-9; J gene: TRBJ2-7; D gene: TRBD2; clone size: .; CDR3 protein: CASSLGLAREQYF; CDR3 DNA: TGTGCCAGCAGCTTAGGACTAGCGAGGGAGCAGTACTTC
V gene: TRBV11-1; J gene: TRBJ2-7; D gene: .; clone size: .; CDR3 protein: CASSFGPGGHEQYF; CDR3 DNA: TGTGCCAGCAGCTTTGGACCCGGCGGCCACGAGCAGTACTTC
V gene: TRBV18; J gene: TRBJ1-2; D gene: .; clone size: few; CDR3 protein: CASSPTFEGNYGYTF; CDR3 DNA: TGTGCCAGCTCACCCACATTCGAGGGGAACTATGGCTACACCTTC
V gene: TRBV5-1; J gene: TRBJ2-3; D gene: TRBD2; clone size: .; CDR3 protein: CASSFTVSGTRTDTQYF; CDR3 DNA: TGCGCCAGCAGCTTTACCGTTAGCGGGACTCGCACAGATACGCAGTATTTT
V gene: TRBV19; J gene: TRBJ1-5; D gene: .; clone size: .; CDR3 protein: CASSNWDTFIYQPQHF; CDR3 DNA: TGTGCCAGTAGTAATTGGGACACCTTCATTTATCAGCCCCAGCATTTT
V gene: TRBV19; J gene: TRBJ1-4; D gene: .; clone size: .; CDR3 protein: CASRVRQATNEKLFF; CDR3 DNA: TGTGCCAGTAGAGTTAGACAGGCAACTAATGAAAAACTGTTTTTT
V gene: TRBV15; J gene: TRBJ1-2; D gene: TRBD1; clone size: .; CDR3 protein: CATSRDRQTGFYGYTF; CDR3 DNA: TGTGCCACCAGCAGAGATCGGCAGACAGGGTTCTATGGCTACACCTTC
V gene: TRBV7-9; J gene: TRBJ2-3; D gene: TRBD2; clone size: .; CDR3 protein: CASSSKTRLAGGRDTQYF; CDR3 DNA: TGTGCCAGCAGCTCCAAAACCCGTCTAGCGGGAGGCAGAGATACGCAGTATTTT
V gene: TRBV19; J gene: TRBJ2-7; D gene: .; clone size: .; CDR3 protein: CASSIEEQYEQYF; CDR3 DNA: TGTGCCAGTAGTATAGAGGAGCAATACGAGCAGTACTTC
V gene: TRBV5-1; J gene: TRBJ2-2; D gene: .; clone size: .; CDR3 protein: CASSLALRLANTGELFF; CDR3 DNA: TGCGCCAGCAGCTTGGCCTTAAGACTAGCGAACACCGGGGAGCTGTTTTTT
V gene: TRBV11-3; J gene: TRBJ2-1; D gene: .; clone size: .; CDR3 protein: CASSPAQGYNEQFF; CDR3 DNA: TGTGCCAGCAGCCCTGCGCAGGGATACAATGAGCAGTTCTTC
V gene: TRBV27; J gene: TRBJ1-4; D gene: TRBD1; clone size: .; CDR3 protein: CASSLSWTGKGEKLFF; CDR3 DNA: TGTGCCAGCAGTTTATCGTGGACAGGGAAGGGTGAAAAACTGTTTTTT
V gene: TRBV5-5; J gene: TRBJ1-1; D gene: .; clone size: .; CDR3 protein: CASSPGVWGNTEAFF; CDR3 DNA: TGTGCCAGCAGCCCCGGGGTCTGGGGGAACACTGAAGCTTTCTTT
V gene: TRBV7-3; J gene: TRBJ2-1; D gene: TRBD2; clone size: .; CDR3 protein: CASSFYGRESYNEQFF; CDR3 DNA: TGTGCCAGCAGCTTTTACGGGAGGGAATCCTACAATGAGCAGTTCTTC
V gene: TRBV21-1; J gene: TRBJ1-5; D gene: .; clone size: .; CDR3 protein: CASSGGNGYQPQHF; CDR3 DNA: TGTGCCAGCAGCGGAGGGAATGGCTATCAGCCCCAGCATTTT